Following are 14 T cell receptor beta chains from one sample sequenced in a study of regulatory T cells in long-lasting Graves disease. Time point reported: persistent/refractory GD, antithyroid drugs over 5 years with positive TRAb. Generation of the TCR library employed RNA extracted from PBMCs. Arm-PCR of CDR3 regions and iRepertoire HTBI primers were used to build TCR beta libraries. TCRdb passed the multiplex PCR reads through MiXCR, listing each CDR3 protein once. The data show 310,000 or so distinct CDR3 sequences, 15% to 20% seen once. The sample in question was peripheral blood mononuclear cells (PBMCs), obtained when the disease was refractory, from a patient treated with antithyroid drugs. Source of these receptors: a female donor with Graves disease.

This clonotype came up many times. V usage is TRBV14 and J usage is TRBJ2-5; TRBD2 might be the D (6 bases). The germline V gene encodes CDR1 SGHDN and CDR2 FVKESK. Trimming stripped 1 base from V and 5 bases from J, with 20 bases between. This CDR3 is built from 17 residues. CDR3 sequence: CASSQGRWRDRRETQYF. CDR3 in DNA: TGTGCCAGCAGCCAAGGTCGGTGGCGGGATCGTCGGGAGACCCAGTACTTC.

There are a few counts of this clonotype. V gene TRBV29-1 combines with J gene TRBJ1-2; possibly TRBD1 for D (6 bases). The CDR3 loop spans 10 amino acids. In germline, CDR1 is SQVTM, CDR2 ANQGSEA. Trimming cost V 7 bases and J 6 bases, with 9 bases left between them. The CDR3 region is CSAHRDGYTF. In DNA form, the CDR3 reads TGCAGCGCCCACAGGGATGGCTACACCTTC.

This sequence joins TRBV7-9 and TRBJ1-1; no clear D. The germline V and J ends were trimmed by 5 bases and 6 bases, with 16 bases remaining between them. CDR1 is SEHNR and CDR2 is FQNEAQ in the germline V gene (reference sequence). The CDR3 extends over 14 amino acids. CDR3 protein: CASSQDLSRAEAFF. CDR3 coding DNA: TGTGCCAGCAGCCAGGACCTCTCGCGTGCTGAAGCTTTCTTT.

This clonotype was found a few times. CDR3 in amino acids: CASSRAMTGGSGGYTF. In DNA, the CDR3 is TGTGCCAGCAGCCGGGCCATGACAGGGGGCTCTGGCGGCTACACCTTC. The V and J genes are TRBV3-1 and TRBJ1-2; 10 nucleotides agree with TRBD1. The CDR3 length is 16 residues. Losses at the gene ends were 4 bases for V and 8 bases for J; bases not matched to a gene: 13. The V gene's germline CDR1 is LGHDT and CDR2 YNNKEL (reference sequence).

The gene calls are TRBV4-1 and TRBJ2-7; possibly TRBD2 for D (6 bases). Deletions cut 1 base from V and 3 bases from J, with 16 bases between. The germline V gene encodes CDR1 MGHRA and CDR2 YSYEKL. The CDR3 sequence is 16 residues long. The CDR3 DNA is TGCGCCAGCAGCCAAGTCCCCGACTGGAGGGGCTACGAGCAGTACTTC. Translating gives CASSQVPDWRGYEQYF.

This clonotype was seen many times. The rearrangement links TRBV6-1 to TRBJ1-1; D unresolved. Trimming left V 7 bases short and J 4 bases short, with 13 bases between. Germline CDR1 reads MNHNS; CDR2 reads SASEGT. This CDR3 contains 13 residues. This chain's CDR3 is CASNNNDGTEAFF. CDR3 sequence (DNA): TGTGCCAGCAACAACAACGATGGCACTGAAGCTTTCTTT.

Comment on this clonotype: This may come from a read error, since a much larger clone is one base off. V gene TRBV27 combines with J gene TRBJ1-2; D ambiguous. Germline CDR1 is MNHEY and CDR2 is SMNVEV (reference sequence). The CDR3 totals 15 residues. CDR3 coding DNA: TGTACCAGCGGAGCCCCGGACCTCCGGCGCTATGGCTACACCTTC. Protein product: CTSGAPDLRRYGYTF.

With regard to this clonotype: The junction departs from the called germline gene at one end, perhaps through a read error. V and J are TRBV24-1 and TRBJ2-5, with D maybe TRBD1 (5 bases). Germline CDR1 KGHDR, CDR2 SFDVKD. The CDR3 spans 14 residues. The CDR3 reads CASSLSPGQETQYF. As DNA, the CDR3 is TGTGCCAGCAGTTTATCGCCAGGGCAAGAGACCCAGTACTTC.

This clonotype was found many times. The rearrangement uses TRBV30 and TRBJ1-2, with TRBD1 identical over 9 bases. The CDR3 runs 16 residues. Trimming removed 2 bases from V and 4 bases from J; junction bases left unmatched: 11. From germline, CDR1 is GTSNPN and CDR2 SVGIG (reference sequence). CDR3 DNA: TGTGCCTGGAGTCCACCCGGGACAGGGTCGATCTATGGCTACACCTTC. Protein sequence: CAWSPPGTGSIYGYTF.

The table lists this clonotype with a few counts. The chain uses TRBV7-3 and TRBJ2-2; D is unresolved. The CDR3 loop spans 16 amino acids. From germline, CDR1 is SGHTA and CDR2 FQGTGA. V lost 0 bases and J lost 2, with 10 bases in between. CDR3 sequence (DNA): TGTGCCAGCAGCTTAACGATGGGCTTTAACACCGGGGAGCTGTTTTTT. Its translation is CASSLTMGFNTGELFF.

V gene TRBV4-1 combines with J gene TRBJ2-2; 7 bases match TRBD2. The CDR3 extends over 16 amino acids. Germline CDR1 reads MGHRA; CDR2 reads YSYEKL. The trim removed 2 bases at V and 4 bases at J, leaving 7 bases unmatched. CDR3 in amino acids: CASSQRTRKGTGELFF. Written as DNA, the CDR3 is TGCGCCAGCAGCCAACGGACTAGGAAGGGCACCGGGGAGCTGTTTTTT.

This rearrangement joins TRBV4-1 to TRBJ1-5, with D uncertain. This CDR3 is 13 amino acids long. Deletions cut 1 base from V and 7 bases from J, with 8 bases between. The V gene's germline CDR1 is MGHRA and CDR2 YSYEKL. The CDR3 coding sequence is TGCGCCAGCAGCCAAGTGGGAGAACAGCCCCAGCATTTT. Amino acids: CASSQVGEQPQHF.

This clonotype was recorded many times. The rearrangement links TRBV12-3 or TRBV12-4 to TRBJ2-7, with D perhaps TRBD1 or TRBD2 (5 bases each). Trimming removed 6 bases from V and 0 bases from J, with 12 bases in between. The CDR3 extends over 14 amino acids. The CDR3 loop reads CASSSRGNSYEQYF. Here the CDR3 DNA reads TGTGCCAGCAGCTCGAGGGGAAACTCCTACGAGCAGTACTTC.

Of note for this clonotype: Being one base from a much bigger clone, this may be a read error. The CDR3 DNA follows: TGTGCCAGTCACAGGGGGCCCTATGGCTACACCTTC. Amino acid sequence: CASHRGPYGYTF. The rearrangement uses TRBV2 and TRBJ1-2; 9 nucleotides match TRBD1. The CDR3 is 12 amino acids. Germline V gives CDR1 SNHLY, CDR2 FYNNEI. The V gene end was trimmed by 9 bases and the J gene end by 4 bases; junction bases not matched to a gene: 3. The complete variable domain, with remaining parts taken from reference TRBV2 and TRBJ1-2, reads EPEVTQTPSHQVTQMGQEVILRCVPISNHLYFYWYRQILGQKVEFLVSFYNNEISEKSEIFDDQFSVERPDGSNFTLKIRSTKLEDSAMYFCASHRGPYGYTFGSGTRLTVV.